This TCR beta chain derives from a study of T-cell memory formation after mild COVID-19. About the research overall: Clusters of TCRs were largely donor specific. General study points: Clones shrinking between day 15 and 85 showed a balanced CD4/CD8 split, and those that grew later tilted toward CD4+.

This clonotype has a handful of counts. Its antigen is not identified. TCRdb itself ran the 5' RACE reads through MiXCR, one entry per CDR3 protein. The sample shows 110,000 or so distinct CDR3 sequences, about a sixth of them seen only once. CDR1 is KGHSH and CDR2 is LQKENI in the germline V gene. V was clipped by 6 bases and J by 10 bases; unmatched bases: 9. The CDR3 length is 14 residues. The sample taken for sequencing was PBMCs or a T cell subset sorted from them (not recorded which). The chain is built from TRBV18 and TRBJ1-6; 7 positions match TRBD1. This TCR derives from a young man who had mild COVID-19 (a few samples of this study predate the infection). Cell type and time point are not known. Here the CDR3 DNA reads TGTGCCAGCTCGCCAACGACAGGGAACTCACCCCTCCACTTT. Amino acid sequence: CASSPTTGNSPLHF.